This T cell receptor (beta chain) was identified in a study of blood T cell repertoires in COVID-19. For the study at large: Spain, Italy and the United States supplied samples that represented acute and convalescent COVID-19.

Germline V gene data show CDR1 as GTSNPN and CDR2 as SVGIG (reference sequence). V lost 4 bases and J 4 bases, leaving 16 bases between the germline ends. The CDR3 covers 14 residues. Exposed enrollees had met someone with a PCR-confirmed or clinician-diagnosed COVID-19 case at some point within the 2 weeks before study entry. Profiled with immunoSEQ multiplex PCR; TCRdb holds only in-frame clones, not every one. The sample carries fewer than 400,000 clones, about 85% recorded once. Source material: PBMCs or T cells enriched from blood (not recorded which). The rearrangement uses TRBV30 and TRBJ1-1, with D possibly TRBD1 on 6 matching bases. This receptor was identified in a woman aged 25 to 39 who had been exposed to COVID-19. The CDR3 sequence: CAWTQGGWSTEAFF. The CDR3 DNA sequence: TGTGCCTGGACACAGGGAGGGTGGAGCACTGAAGCTTTCTTT.